This T cell receptor beta chain was obtained from a study of regulatory T cells in long-lasting Graves disease. General study points: Persistent Graves' disease cases displayed lower TCR diversity than newly diagnosed ones.

TCR beta libraries were built with iRepertoire HTBI primers and Arm-PCR of CDR3 regions. From the multiplex PCR reads, TCRdb called clonotypes with MiXCR, one entry per CDR3 protein. The repertoire consists of hundreds of thousands of distinct CDR3 sequences, with approximately 13% occurring once and the leading ten covering 10%. The sample holds many counts of this clonotype. The antigen remains unidentified. Germline values: CDR1 DFQATT, CDR2 SNEGSKA (reference sequence). The CDR3 loop spans 15 amino acids. Trimming took 6 bases from V and 6 from J; bases not matched to a gene: 10. As to time point: newly diagnosed GD, antithyroid drugs for less than 3 months. TCR sequences were obtained from RNA taken from PBMCs. This sample also belongs to another study, concerning T cells in Graves' hyperthyroidism and ophthalmopathy.

The TCR originated in a man aged 25 to 45 with Graves disease. The sample was peripheral blood mononuclear cells (PBMCs), taken at new diagnosis, from a patient treated with antithyroid drugs. J is TRBJ2-7 and V is TRBV20-1; 14 bases are shared with TRBD2. The CDR3 reads CSAPGTSGSIGEQYF. CDR3 bases: TGCAGTGCCCCGGGGACTAGCGGGAGCATCGGCGAGCAGTACTTC.